The 5 T cell receptor beta chains below all came from one sample that was sequenced in a study of OX40 agonist ivuxolimab in advanced cancers. Generated by immunoSEQ multiplex PCR, the TCRdb table keeps only in-frame clones and is missing some. The sample contains about 73,000 clones, 65% to 90% of which appear only once. The input for sequencing was CD4+ or CD8+ T cells sorted from blood, taken in a trial of the OX40 agonist ivuxolimab. All receptors come from an adult with an advanced solid tumor such as melanoma, head and neck, liver or kidney cancer.

The chain joins TRBV6-1 to TRBJ1-1; TRBD1 agrees at 10 bases. This CDR3 has 15 amino acids. J lost 5 bases, V lost 6 bases, and 9 bases had no gene match. Germline loops: CDR1 MNHNS, CDR2 SASEGT. The CDR3 spells CASRISRDRGTEAFF. DNA for the CDR3: TGTGCCAGCAGAATAAGCCGGGACAGGGGTACTGAAGCTTTCTTT.

This sequence joins TRBV7-9 and TRBJ1-1, with D possibly being TRBD1 (5 bases). There are 13 residues in the CDR3. V was pared by 8 bases and J by 1 base, with 11 bases between. From germline, CDR1 is SEHNR and CDR2 FQNEAQ (reference sequence). The CDR3 is CASSRQQNTEAFF. CDR3 nucleotides: TGTGCCAGCTCCCGACAGCAGAACACTGAAGCTTTCTTT.

V is TRBV6-5 and J is TRBJ1-3, with 7 positions matching TRBD1. The germline gives CDR1 MNHEY, CDR2 SVGAGI. Trimming removed 6 bases from V and 2 bases from J; junction bases left unmatched: 4. CDR3 size: 14 residues. The CDR3 bases are TGTGCCAGCAGCCTGGACAGGACTGGAAACACCATATATTTT. Amino acids: CASSLDRTGNTIYF.

The CDR3 coding sequence is TGTGCCAGCAGCTTAGCGGTAGGCTCCGAGCAGTACTTC. This sequence encodes CASSLAVGSEQYF. This chain joins TRBV7-2 and TRBJ2-7, with D uncertain. The CDR3 has 13 amino acids. Germline-derived CDR1 and CDR2 are SGHTA and FQGNSA. Trimming removed 0 bases at V and 6 bases at J, with 9 bases between.

The CDR3 here is CASSWEPGRELFF. Written as DNA, the CDR3 is TGCGCCAGCAGCTGGGAGCCCGGACGGGAGCTGTTTTTT. This chain connects TRBV5-1 to TRBJ2-2, with D possibly matching TRBD2 (5 bases). The germline gives CDR1 SGHRS, CDR2 YFSETQ. Trimming took off 3 bases at V and 9 bases at J, with 12 bases between the two ends. The CDR3 sequence is 13 residues long.